One TCR beta chain is described in this entry. The sample is drawn from a study of blood T cell repertoires in COVID-19. Study in general: Specimens from acute and convalescent COVID-19 originated in the United States, Italy and Spain. PBMCs, B-cell-depleted T cells, or T cells were the source of the cDNA or gDNA that made up the material.

Under the authors' procedure: Amplified reference gene primers provided the basis for estimating nucleated cell counts. TCRdb's table, derived via immunoSEQ multiplex PCR, lists solely in-frame clones and lacks some. V and J calls and clone size come straight from that table; D and trimming were deduced from the DNA. The table records approximately 210,000 clones, around four fifths of them present only once. Germline lookup yields CDR1 MNHEY and CDR2 SVGAGI. The CDR3 covers 14 residues. Germline trimming cut 6 bases from V and 1 base from J; bases unmatched to any gene: 4. Source material: peripheral blood. This chain links TRBV6-5 with TRBJ2-7, with 9 bases matching TRBD1. This receptor was identified in a man aged 30 to 39 with active or convalescent COVID-19. DNA for the CDR3: TGTGCCAGCAGACCCGGGACAGGGTCCTACGAGCAGTACTTC. It is translated as CASRPGTGSYEQYF.